This T cell receptor (beta chain) was found in a study of post-analysis software for immune sequencing data. Study-level findings and limits: For normalized Chao1 diversity, multiple sclerosis patients scored significantly lower than controls did. Controls had lower frequencies than patients of roughly five TRBV segments, which included TRBV5-6, TRBV5-1 and TRBV20-1.

Libraries were made from TCR beta cDNA, and they carried unique molecular identifiers. MiXCR, run by TCRdb on the PCR reads, gives a single entry per CDR3 protein. The data contain roughly 600,000 distinct CDR3 sequences, roughly 47% of them seen just once; the ten biggest clones take up over 1.5%. This CDR3 comprises 14 residues. Germline V CDR1 and CDR2: SGHVS, FQNEAQ. V gave up 5 bases and J gave up 2 bases, with 12 bases separating them. For this clonotype: Antigen specificity is unknown.

Sequencing was carried out using blood. The TCR comes from a girl under 18 with multiple sclerosis. The rearrangement uses TRBV7-8 and TRBJ2-5; D is tentatively TRBD1 or TRBD2 (5 bases each). CDR3 region: CASSRGRTQETQYF. The CDR3, as DNA: TGTGCCAGCAGCCGGGGACGGACACAAGAGACCCAGTACTTC.